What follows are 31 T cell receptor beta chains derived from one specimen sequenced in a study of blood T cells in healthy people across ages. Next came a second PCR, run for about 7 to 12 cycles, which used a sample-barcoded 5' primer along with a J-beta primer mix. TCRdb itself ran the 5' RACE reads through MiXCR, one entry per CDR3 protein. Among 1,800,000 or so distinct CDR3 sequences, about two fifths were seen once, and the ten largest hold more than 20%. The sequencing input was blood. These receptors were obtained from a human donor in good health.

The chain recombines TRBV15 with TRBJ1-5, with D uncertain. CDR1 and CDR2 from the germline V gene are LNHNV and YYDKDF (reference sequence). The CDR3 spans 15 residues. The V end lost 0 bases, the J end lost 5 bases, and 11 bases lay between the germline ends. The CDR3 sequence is CATSREMGFDQPQHF. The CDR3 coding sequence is TGTGCCACCAGCAGAGAGATGGGGTTCGATCAGCCCCAGCATTTT.

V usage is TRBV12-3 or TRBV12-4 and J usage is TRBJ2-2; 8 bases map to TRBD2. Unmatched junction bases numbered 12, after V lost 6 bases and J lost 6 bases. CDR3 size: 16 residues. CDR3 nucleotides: TGTGCCAGCAGCCCCCCGGGGGGGGCGGTAGCCGGGGAGCTGTTTTTT. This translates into CASSPPGGAVAGELFF.

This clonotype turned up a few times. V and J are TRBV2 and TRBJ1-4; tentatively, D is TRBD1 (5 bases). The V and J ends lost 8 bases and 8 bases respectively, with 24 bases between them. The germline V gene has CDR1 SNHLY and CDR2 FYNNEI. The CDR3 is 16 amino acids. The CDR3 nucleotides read TGTGCCAGCCTATCGCGGGGATCGACAGTTCAGGAAAAACTGTTTTTT. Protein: CASLSRGSTVQEKLFF. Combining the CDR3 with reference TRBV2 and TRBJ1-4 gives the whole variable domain EPEVTQTPSHQVTQMGQEVILRCVPISNHLYFYWYRQILGQKVEFLVSFYNNEISEKSEIFDDQFSVERPDGSNFTLKIRSTKLEDSAMYFCASLSRGSTVQEKLFFGSGTQLSVL.

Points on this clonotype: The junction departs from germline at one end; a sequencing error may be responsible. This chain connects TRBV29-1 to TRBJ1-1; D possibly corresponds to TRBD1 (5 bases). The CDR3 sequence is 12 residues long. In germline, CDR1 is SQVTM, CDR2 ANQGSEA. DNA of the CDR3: TGCAGCGGGGGCAGGAGGAACACTGGAGCTTTCTTT. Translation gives CSGGRRNTGAFF.

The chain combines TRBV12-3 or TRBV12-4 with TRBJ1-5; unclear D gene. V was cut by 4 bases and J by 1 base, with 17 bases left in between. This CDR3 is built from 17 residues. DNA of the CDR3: TGTGCCAGCAGTTCCCCCGACCCGGGTTTAAGCAATCAGCCCCAGCATTTT. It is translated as CASSSPDPGLSNQPQHF.

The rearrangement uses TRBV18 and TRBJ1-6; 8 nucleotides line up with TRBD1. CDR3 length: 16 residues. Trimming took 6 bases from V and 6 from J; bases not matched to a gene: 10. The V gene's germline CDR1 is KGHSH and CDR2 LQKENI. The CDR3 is CASSVTSGQGNSPLHF. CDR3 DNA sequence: TGTGCCAGCTCGGTGACGTCTGGACAGGGTAATTCACCCCTCCACTTT.

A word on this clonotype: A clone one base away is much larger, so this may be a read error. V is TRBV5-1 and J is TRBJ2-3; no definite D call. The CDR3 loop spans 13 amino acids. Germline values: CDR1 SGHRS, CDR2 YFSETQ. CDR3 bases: TGCGCCAGCAGCTTGTCGGTCGCGGCAACGCGGTATTTT. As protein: CASSLSVAATRYF.

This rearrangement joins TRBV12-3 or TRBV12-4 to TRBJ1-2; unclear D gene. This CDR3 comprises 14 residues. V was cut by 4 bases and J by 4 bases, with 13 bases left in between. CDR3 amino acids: CASSSFDGFYGYTF. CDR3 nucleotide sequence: TGTGCCAGCAGTTCCTTTGACGGTTTCTATGGCTACACCTTC.

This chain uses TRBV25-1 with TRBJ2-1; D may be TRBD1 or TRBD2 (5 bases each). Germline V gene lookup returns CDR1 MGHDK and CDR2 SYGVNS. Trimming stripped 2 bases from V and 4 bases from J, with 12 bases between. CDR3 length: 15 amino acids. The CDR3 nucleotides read TGTGCCAGCAGTGAAGGGGGAACAGCTTACAATGAGCAGTTCTTC. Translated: CASSEGGTAYNEQFF.

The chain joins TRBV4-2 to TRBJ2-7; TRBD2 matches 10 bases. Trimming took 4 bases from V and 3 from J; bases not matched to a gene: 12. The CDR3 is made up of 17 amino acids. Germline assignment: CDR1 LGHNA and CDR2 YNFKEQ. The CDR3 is CASSPIASGGTNYEQYF. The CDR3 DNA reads TGTGCCAGCAGCCCGATCGCTAGCGGGGGCACCAACTACGAGCAGTACTTC.

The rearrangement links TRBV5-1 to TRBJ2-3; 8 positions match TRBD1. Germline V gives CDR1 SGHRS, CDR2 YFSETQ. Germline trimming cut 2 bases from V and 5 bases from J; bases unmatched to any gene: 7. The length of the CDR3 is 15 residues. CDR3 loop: CASSFSDRVIDTQYF. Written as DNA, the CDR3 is TGCGCCAGCAGCTTTTCGGACAGGGTTATAGATACGCAGTATTTT.

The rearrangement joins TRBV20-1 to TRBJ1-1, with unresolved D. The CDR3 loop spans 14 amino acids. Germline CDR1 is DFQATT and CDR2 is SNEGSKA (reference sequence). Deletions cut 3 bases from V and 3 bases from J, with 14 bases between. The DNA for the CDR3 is TGCAGTGCTAGTGTCCAAGTCGGGTACACTGAAGCTTTCTTT. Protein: CSASVQVGYTEAFF.

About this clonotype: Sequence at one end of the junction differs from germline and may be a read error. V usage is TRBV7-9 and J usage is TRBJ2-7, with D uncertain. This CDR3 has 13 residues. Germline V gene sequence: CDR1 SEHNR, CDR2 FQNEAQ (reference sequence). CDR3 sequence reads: CASSKNDGLERYF. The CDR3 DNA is TGTGCCAGCAGCAAAAATGACGGCCTGGAGCGGTACTTC.

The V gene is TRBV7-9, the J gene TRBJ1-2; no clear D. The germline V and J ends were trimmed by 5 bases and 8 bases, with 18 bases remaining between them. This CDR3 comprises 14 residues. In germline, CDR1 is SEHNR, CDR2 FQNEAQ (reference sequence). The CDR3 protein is CASSPKGRLEGYTF. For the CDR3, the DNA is TGTGCCAGCAGCCCCAAGGGCCGCCTGGAAGGCTACACCTTC.

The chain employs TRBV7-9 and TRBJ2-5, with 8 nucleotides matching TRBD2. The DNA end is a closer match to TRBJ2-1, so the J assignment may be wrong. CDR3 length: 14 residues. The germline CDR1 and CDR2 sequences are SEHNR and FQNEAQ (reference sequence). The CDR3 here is CASIPRGGGETQFF. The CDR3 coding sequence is TGTGCCAGCATCCCCCGGGGGGGAGGAGAGACCCAGTTCTTC.

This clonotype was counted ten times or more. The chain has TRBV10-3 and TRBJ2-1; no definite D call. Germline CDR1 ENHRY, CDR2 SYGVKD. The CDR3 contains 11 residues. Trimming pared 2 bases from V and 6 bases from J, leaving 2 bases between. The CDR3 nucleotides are TGTGCCATCAGTGAGCTCAATGAGCAGTTCTTC. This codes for CAISELNEQFF.

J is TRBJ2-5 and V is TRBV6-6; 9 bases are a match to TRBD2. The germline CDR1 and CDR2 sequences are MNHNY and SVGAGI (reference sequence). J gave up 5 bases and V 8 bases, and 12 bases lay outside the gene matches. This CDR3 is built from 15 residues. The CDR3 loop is CASRTSSSGEETQYF. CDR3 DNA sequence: TGTGCCAGCCGCACTTCGTCTAGCGGGGAGGAGACCCAGTACTTC.

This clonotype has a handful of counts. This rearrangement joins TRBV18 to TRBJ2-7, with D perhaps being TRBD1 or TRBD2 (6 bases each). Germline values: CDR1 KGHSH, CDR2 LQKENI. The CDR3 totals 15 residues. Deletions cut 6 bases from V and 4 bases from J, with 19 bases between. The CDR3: CASSPPSGAPYEQYF. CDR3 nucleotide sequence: TGTGCCAGCTCTCCCCCTTCGGGGGCCCCTTACGAGCAGTACTTC.

CDR3 nucleotide sequence: TGTGCCAGCAGGGGGGGAGCGGGGGGGCGCTACGAGCAGTACTTC. Its protein product is CASRGGAGGRYEQYF. This chain connects TRBV7-2 to TRBJ2-7; 10 bases agree with TRBD2. V was pared by 6 bases and J by 3 bases, with 8 bases of the junction left unmatched. Germline values: CDR1 SGHTA, CDR2 FQGNSA. CDR3 length: 15 amino acids.

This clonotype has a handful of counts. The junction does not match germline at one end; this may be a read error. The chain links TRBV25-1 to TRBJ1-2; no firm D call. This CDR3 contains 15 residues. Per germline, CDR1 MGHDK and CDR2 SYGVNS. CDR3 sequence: CTSSESMGVDYGYTF. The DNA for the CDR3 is TGTACCAGCAGTGAATCCATGGGAGTTGACTATGGCTACACCTTC.

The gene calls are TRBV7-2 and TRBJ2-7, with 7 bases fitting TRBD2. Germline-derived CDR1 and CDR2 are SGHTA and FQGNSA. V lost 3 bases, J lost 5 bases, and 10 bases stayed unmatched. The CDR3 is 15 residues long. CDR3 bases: TGTGCCAGCAGCTTTCAAGCCCAGCGGGGCCACGAGCAGTACTTC. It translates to CASSFQAQRGHEQYF. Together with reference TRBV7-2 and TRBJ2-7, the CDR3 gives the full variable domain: GAGVSQSPSNKVTEKGKDVELRCDPISGHTALYWYRQSLGQGLEFLIYFQGNSAPDKSGLPSDRFSAERTGGSVSTLTIQRTQQEDSAVYLCASSFQAQRGHEQYFGPGTRLTVT.

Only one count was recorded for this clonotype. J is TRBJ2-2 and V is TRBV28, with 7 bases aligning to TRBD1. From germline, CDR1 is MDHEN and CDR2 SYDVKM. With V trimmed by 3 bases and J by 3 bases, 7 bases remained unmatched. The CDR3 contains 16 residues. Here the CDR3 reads CASSLGQNYDTGELFF. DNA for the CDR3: TGTGCCAGCAGTTTGGGACAGAACTATGACACCGGGGAGCTGTTTTTT.

The CDR3 DNA follows: TGCGCCAGCAGCCTCACGTGGGGGGGGGCGAATGAAGCTTTCTTT. Amino acids: CASSLTWGGANEAFF. The V and J genes are TRBV4-3 and TRBJ1-1; D may be TRBD1 (6 bases). V was cut by 4 bases and J by 7 bases, with 19 bases left in between. Germline lookup yields CDR1 LGHNA and CDR2 YSLEER. The CDR3 spans 15 residues.

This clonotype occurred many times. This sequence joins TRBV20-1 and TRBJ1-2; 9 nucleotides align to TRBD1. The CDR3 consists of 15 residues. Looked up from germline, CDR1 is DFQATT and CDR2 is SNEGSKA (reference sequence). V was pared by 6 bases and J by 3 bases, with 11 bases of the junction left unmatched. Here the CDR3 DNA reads TGCAGTGCGAGCCTTGGGGGACAGGGATACTATGGCTACACCTTC. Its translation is CSASLGGQGYYGYTF.

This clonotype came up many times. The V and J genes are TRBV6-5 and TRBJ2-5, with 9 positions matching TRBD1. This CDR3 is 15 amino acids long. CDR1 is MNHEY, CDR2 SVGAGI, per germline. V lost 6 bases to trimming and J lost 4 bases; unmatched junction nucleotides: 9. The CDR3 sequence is CASSPDRGEGETQYF. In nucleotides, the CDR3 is TGTGCCAGCAGCCCGGACAGGGGAGAAGGAGAGACCCAGTACTTC.

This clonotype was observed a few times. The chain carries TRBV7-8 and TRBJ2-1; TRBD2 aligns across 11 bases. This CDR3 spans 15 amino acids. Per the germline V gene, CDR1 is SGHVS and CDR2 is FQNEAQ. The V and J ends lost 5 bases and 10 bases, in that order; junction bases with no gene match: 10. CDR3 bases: TGTGCCAGCAGCCTTACTAGCGGGGGATTAGGGGAGCAGTTCTTC. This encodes CASSLTSGGLGEQFF. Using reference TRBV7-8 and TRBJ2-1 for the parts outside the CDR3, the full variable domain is GAGVSQSPRYKVAKRGQDVALRCDPISGHVSLFWYQQALGQGPEFLTYFQNEAQLDKSGLPSDRFFAERPEGSVSTLKIQRTQQEDSAVYLCASSLTSGGLGEQFFGPGTRLTVL.

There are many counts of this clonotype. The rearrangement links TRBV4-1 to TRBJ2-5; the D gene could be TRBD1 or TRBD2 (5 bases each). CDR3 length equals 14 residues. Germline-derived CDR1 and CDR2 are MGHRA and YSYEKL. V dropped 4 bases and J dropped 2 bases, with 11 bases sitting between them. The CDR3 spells CASSPRDAQETQYF. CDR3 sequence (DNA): TGCGCCAGCAGCCCCCGGGACGCACAAGAGACCCAGTACTTC.

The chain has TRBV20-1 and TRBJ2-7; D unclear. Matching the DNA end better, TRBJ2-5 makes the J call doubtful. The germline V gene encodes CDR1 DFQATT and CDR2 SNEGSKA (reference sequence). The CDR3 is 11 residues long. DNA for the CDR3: TGCAGTGCTAGTGCTGAAGAGACCCAGTACTTC. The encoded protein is CSASAEETQYF.

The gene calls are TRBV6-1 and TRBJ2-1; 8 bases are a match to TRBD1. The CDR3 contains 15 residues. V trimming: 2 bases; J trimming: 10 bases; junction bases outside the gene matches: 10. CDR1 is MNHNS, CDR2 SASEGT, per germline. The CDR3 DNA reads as TGTGCCAGCAGTGAAATCAAGGGACAGGCACACGAGCAGTTCTTC. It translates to CASSEIKGQAHEQFF.

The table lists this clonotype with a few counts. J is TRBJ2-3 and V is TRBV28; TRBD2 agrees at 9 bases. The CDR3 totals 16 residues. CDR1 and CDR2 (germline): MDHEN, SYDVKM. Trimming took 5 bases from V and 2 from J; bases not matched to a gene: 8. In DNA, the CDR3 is TGTGCCAGCAGTCCGCCGGGACTAGCTTTCACAGATACGCAGTATTTT. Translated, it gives CASSPPGLAFTDTQYF.

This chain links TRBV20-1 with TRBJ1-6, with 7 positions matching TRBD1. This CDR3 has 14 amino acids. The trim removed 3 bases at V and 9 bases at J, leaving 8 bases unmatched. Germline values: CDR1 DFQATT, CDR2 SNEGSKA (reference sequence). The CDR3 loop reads CSASFGDSSSPLHF. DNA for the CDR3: TGCAGTGCTAGTTTTGGGGACAGTAGTTCACCCCTCCACTTT.